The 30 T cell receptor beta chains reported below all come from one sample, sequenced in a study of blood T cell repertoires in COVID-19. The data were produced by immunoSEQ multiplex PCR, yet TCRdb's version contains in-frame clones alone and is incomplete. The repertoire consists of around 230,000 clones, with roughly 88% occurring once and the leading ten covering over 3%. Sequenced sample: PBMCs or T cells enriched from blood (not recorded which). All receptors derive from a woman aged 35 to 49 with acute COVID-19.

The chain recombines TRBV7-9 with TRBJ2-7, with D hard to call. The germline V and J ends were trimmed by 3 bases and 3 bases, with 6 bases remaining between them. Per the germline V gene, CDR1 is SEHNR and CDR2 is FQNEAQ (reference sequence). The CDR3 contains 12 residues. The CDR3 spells CASSFQIYEQYF. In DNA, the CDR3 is TGTGCCAGCAGCTTCCAGATCTACGAGCAGTACTTC.

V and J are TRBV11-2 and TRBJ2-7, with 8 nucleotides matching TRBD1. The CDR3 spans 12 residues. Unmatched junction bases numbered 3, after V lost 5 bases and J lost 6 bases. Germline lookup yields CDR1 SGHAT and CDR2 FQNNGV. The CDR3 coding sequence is TGTGCCAGCAGCCGGGACAGGTCCGAGCAGTACGTC. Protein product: CASSRDRSEQYV.

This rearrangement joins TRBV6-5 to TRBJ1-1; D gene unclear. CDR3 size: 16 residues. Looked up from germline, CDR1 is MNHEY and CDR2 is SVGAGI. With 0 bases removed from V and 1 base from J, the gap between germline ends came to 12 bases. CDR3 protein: CASSYSMQRANTEAFF. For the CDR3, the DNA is TGTGCCAGCAGTTACTCGATGCAGAGGGCGAACACTGAAGCTTTCTTT.

The CDR3 protein is CASSPVGAGGLSYGYTF. Here the CDR3 DNA reads TGTGCCAGCTCACCGGTCGGAGCAGGGGGCTTAAGCTATGGCTACACCTTC. V and J are TRBV18 and TRBJ1-2; 8 bases are a match to TRBD1. Unmatched junction bases numbered 13, after V lost 3 bases and J lost 4 bases. The CDR3 covers 17 residues. CDR1 is KGHSH and CDR2 is LQKENI in the germline V gene.

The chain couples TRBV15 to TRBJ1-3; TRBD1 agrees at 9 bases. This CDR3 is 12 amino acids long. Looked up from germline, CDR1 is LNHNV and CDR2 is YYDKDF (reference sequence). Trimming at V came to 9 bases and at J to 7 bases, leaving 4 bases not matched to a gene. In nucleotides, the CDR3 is TGTGCCACTAGGGACAGGGTGAACACCATATATTTT. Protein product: CATRDRVNTIYF.

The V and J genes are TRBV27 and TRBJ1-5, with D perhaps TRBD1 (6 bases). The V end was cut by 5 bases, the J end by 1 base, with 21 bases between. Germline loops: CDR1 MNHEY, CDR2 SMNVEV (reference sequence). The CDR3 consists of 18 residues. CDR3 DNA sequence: TGTGCCAGCAGTCCCCAAAGGGCAGGGGTCGGAAGCAATCAGCCCCAGCATTTT. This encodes CASSPQRAGVGSNQPQHF.

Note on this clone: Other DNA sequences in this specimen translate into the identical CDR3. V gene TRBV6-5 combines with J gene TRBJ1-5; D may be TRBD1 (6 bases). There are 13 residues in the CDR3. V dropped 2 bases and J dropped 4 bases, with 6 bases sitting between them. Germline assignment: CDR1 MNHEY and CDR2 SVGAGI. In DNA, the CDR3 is TGTGCCAGCAGTTACAGGGGGAATCAGCCCCAGCATTTT. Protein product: CASSYRGNQPQHF.

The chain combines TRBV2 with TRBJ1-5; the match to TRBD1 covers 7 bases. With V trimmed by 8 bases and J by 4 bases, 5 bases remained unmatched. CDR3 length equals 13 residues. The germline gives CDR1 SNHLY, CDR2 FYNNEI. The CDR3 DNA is TGTGCCAGCGTGGACAGGACGAATCAGCCCCAGCATTTT. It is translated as CASVDRTNQPQHF.

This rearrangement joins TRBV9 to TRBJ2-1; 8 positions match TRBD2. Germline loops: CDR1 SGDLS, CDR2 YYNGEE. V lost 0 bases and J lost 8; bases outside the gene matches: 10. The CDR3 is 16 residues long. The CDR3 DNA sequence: TGTGCCAGCAGCGTAGGTGCAAGCGGGGGCAGGGATGAGCAGTTCTTC. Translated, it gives CASSVGASGGRDEQFF.

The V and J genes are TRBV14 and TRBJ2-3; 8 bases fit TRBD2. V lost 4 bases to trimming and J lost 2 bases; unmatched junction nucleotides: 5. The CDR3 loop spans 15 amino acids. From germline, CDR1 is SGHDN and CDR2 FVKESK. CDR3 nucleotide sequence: TGTGCCAGCAGCCCTCTCGGGGGGGCCACAGATACGCAGTATTTT. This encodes CASSPLGGATDTQYF.

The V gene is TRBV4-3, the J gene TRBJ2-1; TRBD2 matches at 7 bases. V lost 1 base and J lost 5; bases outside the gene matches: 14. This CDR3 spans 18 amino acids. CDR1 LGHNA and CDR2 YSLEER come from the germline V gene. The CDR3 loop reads CASSQGRLGVSGDNEQFF. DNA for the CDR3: TGCGCCAGCAGCCAAGGAAGACTAGGAGTCAGCGGGGACAATGAGCAGTTCTTC.

The CDR3 region has the DNA TGTGCCACCAGCAGAAGAGCTTTAACTAATGAAAAACTGTTTTTT. Translated, it gives CATSRRALTNEKLFF. The gene calls are TRBV15 and TRBJ1-4; D not resolved. The length of the CDR3 is 15 residues. V was pared by 2 bases and J by 1 base, with 8 bases between. Germline CDR1 and CDR2: LNHNV and YYDKDF (reference sequence).

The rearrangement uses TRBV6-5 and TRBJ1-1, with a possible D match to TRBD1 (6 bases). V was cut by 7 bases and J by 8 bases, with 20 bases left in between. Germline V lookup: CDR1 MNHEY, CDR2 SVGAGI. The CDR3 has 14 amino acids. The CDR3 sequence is CASTPPPGQQEAFF. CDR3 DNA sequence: TGTGCCAGCACCCCCCCGCCGGGACAACAGGAAGCTTTCTTT.

CDR3 protein: CASSSGTGYTEAFF. Written as DNA, the CDR3 is TGCGCCAGCAGCTCGGGTACAGGGTACACTGAAGCTTTCTTT. J is TRBJ1-1 and V is TRBV5-1; TRBD1 might be the D (6 bases). The CDR3 covers 14 residues. CDR1 is SGHRS, CDR2 YFSETQ, per germline. V was shortened by 3 bases and J by 3 bases, with 12 bases between the two germline ends. Supplemented by reference TRBV5-1 and TRBJ1-1, the full variable domain reads KAGVTQTPRYLIKTRGQQVTLSCSPISGHRSVSWYQQTPGQGLQFLFEYFSETQRNKGNFPGRFSGRQFSNSRSEMNVSTLELGDSALYLCASSSGTGYTEAFFGQGTRLTVV.

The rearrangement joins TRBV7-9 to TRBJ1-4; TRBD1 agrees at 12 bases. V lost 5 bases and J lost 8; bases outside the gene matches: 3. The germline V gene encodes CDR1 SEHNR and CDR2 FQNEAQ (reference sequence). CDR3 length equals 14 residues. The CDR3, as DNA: TGTGCCAGCAGCCGGGGACAGGGGGCAGAAAAACTGTTTTTT. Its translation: CASSRGQGAEKLFF.

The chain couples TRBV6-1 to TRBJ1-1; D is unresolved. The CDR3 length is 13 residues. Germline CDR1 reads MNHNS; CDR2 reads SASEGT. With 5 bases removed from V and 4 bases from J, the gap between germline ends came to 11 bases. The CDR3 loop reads CASSPVLTTEAFF. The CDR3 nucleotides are TGTGCCAGCAGTCCGGTGTTAACCACTGAAGCTTTCTTT.

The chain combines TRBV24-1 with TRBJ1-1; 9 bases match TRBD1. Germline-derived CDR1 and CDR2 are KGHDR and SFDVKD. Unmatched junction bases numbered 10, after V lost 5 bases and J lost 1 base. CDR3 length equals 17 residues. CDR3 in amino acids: CATSGREGTGRNTEAFF. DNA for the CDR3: TGTGCCACCAGTGGACGGGAAGGGACAGGGAGGAACACTGAAGCTTTCTTT.

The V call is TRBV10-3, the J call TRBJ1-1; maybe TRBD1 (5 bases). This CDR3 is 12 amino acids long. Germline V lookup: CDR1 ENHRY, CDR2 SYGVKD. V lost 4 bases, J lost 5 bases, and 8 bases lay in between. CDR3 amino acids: CAISGGGTEAFF. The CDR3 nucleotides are TGTGCCATCAGTGGCGGGGGTACTGAAGCTTTCTTT.

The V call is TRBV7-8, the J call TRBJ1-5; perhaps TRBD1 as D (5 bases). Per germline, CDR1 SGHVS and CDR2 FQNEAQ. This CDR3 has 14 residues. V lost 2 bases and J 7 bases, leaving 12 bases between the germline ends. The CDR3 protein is CASSLWQGRQPQHF. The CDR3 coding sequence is TGTGCCAGCAGCTTATGGCAGGGTAGACAGCCCCAGCATTTT.

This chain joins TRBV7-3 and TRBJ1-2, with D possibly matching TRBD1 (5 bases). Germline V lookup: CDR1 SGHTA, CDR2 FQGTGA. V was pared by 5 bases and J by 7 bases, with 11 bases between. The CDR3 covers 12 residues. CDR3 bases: TGTGCCAGCAGCCCCCAGGGAGGTGGCTACACCTTC. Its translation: CASSPQGGGYTF.

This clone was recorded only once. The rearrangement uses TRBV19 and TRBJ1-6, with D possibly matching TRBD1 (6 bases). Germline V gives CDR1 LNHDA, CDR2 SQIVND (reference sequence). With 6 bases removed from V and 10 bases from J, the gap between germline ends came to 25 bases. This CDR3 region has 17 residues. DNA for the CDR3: TGTGCCAGTAGCGGTGCGGACAGAAGACTAATCAGATCACCCCTCCACTTT. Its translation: CASSGADRRLIRSPLHF.

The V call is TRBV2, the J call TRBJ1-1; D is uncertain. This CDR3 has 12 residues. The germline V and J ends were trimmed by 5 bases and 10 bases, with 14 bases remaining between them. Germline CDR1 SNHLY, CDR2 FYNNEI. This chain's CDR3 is CASSPWGDGAFF. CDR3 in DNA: TGTGCCAGCAGTCCCTGGGGAGACGGAGCTTTCTTT. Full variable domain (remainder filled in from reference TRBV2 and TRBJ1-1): EPEVTQTPSHQVTQMGQEVILRCVPISNHLYFYWYRQILGQKVEFLVSFYNNEISEKSEIFDDQFSVERPDGSNFTLKIRSTKLEDSAMYFCASSPWGDGAFFGQGTRLTVV.

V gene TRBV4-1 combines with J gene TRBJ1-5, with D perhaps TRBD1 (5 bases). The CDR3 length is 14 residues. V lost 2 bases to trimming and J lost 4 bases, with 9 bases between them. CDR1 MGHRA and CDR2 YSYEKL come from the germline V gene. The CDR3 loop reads CASSQRTGNQPQHF. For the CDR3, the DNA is TGCGCCAGCAGCCAAAGAACAGGTAATCAGCCCCAGCATTTT.

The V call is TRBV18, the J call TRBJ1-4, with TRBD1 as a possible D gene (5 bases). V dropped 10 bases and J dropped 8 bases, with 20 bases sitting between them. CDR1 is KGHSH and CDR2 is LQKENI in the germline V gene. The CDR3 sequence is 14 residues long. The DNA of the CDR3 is TGTGCCACCTTCCGGGCACAGGTTGCCGAAAAACTGTTTTTT. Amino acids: CATFRAQVAEKLFF.

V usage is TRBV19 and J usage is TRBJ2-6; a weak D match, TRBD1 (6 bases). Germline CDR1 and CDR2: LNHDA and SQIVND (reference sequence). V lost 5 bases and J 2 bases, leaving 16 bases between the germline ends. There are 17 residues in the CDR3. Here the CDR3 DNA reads TGTGCCAGTAGTTTTGGACAGCGGAAACCTGGGGCCAACGTCCTGACTTTC. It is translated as CASSFGQRKPGANVLTF.

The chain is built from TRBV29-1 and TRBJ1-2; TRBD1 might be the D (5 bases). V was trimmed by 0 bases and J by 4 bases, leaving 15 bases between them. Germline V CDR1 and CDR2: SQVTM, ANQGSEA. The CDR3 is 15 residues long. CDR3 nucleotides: TGCAGCGTTGAAGATTACAACAGGCTTGGCTATGGCTACACCTTC. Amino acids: CSVEDYNRLGYGYTF. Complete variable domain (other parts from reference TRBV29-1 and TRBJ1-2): SAVISQKPSRDICQRGTSLTIQCQVDSQVTMMFWYRQQPGQSLTLIATANQGSEATYESGFVIDKFPISRPNLTFSTLTVSNMSPEDSSIYLCSVEDYNRLGYGYTFGSGTRLTVV.

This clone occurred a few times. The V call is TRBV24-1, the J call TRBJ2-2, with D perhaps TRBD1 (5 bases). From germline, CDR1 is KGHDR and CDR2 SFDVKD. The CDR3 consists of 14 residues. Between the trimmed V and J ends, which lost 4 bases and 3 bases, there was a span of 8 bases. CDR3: CATSEGLDTGELFF. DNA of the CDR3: TGTGCCACCAGTGAGGGGCTGGACACCGGGGAGCTGTTTTTT.

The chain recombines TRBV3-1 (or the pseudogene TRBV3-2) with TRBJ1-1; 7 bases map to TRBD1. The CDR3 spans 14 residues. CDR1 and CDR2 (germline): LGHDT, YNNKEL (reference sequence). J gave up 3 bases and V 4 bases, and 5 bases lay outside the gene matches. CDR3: CASSPSDRDTEAFF. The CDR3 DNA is TGTGCCAGCAGCCCATCAGACAGGGACACTGAAGCTTTCTTT.

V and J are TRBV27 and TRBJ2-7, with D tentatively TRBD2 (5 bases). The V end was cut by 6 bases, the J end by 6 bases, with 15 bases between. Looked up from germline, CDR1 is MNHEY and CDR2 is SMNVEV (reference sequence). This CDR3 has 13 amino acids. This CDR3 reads CASSKDLQGEQYF. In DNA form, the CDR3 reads TGTGCCAGCAGCAAGGACTTACAAGGCGAGCAGTACTTC.

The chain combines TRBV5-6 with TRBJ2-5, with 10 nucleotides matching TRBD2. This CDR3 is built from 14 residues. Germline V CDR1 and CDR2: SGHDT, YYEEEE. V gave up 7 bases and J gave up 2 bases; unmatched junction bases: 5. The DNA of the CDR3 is TGTGCCAGCTCAGCAGCGGGGGGGCAAGAGACCCAGTACTTC. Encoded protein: CASSAAGGQETQYF.